This is a list of T cell receptor beta chains from one sample in a study of cytomegalovirus exposure and HLA in healthy donors. TCRdb's table, derived via immunoSEQ multiplex PCR, lists solely in-frame clones and lacks some. The sample lists about 150,000 clones; around 74% were seen once. Sequencing was done on a sample of PBMCs. The receptors shown here come from a man in his fifties in good health and CMV-seropositive. CDR3s include the opening cysteine and the closing phenylalanine or tryptophan. D genes are given only for firm matches. Rows may omit the clone size; those that give it use once, few, many or a size class.

V	size	D	J	DNA	CDR3
TRBV7-9	.	.	TRBJ2-1	TGTGCCAGCAGCTTTCTAGCGAGCTCCTACAATGAGCAGTTCTTC	CASSFLASSYNEQFF
TRBV6-4	.	TRBD2	TRBJ2-2	TGTGCCAGCAGCTTCCTAGCGGGAGGAACCGGGGAGCTGTTTTTT	CASSFLAGGTGELFF
TRBV28	.	TRBD1	TRBJ1-5	TGTGCCAGCAGTGGGGACAGGGAACCGCAGCCCCAGCATTTT	CASSGDREPQPQHF
TRBV5-6	.	.	TRBJ1-5	TGTGCCAGCAGCTTTAGGGACTACAATCAGCCCCAGCATTTT	CASSFRDYNQPQHF
TRBV19	.	.	TRBJ2-1	TGTGCCAGTAGTATAAGAGGACGGGGTAATGAGCAGTTCTTC	CASSIRGRGNEQFF
TRBV2	.	.	TRBJ2-7	TGTGCCAGCAGTGTTCGAGCCAACTACGAGCAGTACTTC	CASSVRANYEQYF
TRBV2	.	TRBD1	TRBJ1-5	TGTGCCAGCAGCAGTGAGGGAACAGGGGGTGGGCAGCCCCAGCATTTT	CASSSEGTGGGQPQHF
TRBV19	.	.	TRBJ2-7	TGTGCCAGTAGTGTTTTGGGGGGCTACGAGCAGTACTTC	CASSVLGGYEQYF
TRBV10-3	.	.	TRBJ2-5	TGTGCCATCAGTGAGCCTAAAGAGACCCAGTACTTC	CAISEPKETQYF
TRBV6-5	.	TRBD2	TRBJ2-2	TGTGCCAGCAGTAGCGGGAGTTACACCGGGGAGCTGTTTTTT	CASSSGSYTGELFF
TRBV9	once	TRBD2	TRBJ2-3	TGTGCCAGCAGCGTAGGGGCTAGCGGTCGCACAGATACGCAGTATTTT	CASSVGASGRTDTQYF
TRBV29-1	.	TRBD2	TRBJ2-7	TGCAGCGTTAAATCTAGCGGGAGAAATTACGAGCAGTACTTC	CSVKSSGRNYEQYF
TRBV27	.	.	TRBJ1-4	TGTGCCAGCAGTCCCCAGACAGCAACTAATGAAAAACTGTTTTTT	CASSPQTATNEKLFF
TRBV19	.	.	TRBJ2-1	TGTGCCAGTAGTATAGATGTTGCGGACCCCCGATGGGAGTACAATGAGCAGTTCTTC	CASSIDVADPRWEYNEQFF
TRBV5-4	.	TRBD2	TRBJ2-2	TGTGCCAGCAGCCGGGGGGGGGCGCGGCCGAACACCGGGGAGCTGTTTTTT	CASSRGGARPNTGELFF
TRBV10-1	.	.	TRBJ1-1	TGCGCCAGCAGTGAGACCAGGAACACTGAAGCTTTCTTT	CASSETRNTEAFF
TRBV5-4	.	TRBD2	TRBJ2-1	TGTGCCAGCAGCTTGGCGGGAGGGATGGATAATGAGCAGTTCTTC	CASSLAGGMDNEQFF
TRBV6-5	.	TRBD1	TRBJ1-1	TGTGCCAGCACCGGACAGGGGTTCACTGAAGCTTTCTTT	CASTGQGFTEAFF
TRBV28	.	.	TRBJ1-3	TGTGCCGGTTCTCAGTCCTCTGGAAACACCATATATTTT	CAGSQSSGNTIYF
TRBV19	.	TRBD2	TRBJ2-3	TGTGCCAGTAGTATTCTGGCGGGGGGACGCGGTAGCACAGATACGCAGTATTTT	CASSILAGGRGSTDTQYF
TRBV2	.	.	TRBJ1-2	TGTGCCAGCAGTGATGTCACAATCAGGGACACCTTC	CASSDVTIRDTF
TRBV5-6	.	.	TRBJ1-5	TGTGCCAGCAGCTCGGGTTATAGCAATCAGCCCCAGCATTTT	CASSSGYSNQPQHF
TRBV10-2	.	TRBD1	TRBJ2-7	TGCGCCAGCAGTCTGGACAGGGAGCTCTACGAGCAGTACTTC	CASSLDRELYEQYF
TRBV10-2	.	TRBD1	TRBJ1-1	TGCGCCGCAGCGATCCGGGACAGGGGGGCGAACACTGAAGCTTTCTTT	CAAAIRDRGANTEAFF
TRBV7-6	.	.	TRBJ1-3	TGTGCCAGCAGCTTACAGGCCTCCTCTGGAAACACCATATATTTT	CASSLQASSGNTIYF
TRBV6-5	once	.	TRBJ2-3	TGTGCCAGCAGGGAGGGATTCAGCACAGATACGCAGTATTTT	CASREGFSTDTQYF
TRBV28	.	.	TRBJ1-5	TGTGCCAGCAGTCTATCAGGGTCCCATCAGCCCCAGCATTTT	CASSLSGSHQPQHF
TRBV5-5	.	TRBD1	TRBJ1-1	TGTGCCAGCAGCTCCGGACAGGGAGGAACTGAAGCTTTCTTT	CASSSGQGGTEAFF
TRBV5-4	once	TRBD2	TRBJ2-3	TGTGCCAGCAGCTTACCGGGACTAGCGCCGGTCACAGATACGCAGTATTTT	CASSLPGLAPVTDTQYF
TRBV4-1	.	.	TRBJ2-1	TGCGCCAGCAGCCCCGCGGGGCTGTCGTACAATGAGCAGTTCTTC	CASSPAGLSYNEQFF
TRBV30	.	.	TRBJ2-7	TGTGCCTGCACCCCTCCCTGGAGGGGCGGCGAGCAGTACTTC	CACTPPWRGGEQYF
TRBV5-5	.	.	TRBJ2-7	TGTGCCAGCAGCTTTGTAGGGGGGGCCTACGAGCAGTACTTC	CASSFVGGAYEQYF
TRBV28	few	.	TRBJ1-4	TGTGCCAGCAGTCCTCCCCGGGGGGTCGGGAATGAAAAACTGTTTTTT	CASSPPRGVGNEKLFF
TRBV28	.	TRBD2	TRBJ2-1	TGTGCCAGCAGCTCGCCGGGACTAGCGGGATCTCGGGGTGAGCAGTTCTTC	CASSSPGLAGSRGEQFF
TRBV19	.	.	TRBJ2-1	TGTGCCAGTAGTAATTCGGATGAGCAGTTCTTC	CASSNSDEQFF
TRBV4-1	.	.	TRBJ2-4	TGCGCCAGCAGCCAAGGCCCCCTCGGGATTCAGTACTTC	CASSQGPLGIQYF
TRBV28	.	TRBD1	TRBJ1-5	TGTGCCACAACAGGGGCCAATCAGCCCCAGCATTTT	CATTGANQPQHF
TRBV7-9	.	TRBD1	TRBJ2-5	TGTTCCAGCAGCTTAGCCCCGGGACAGGGGGAGACCCAGTACTTC	CSSSLAPGQGETQYF
TRBV5-1	.	TRBD1	TRBJ2-7	TGCGCCAGCAGCTGGTCCGCAGGGACAGACTCTTACGAGCAGTACTTC	CASSWSAGTDSYEQYF
TRBV2	.	.	TRBJ1-2	TGTGCCAGCAGTGAGGAGCAACATGGCTACACCTTC	CASSEEQHGYTF
TRBV6-6	.	TRBD1	TRBJ1-1	TGTGCCAGCAGCGGTGGGACAGCCTCTGAAGCTTTCTTT	CASSGGTASEAFF
TRBV7-9	few	TRBD2	TRBJ2-7	TGTTCCAGCAGCCAGCCCGGGACTAGCGTCCGGGAGCAGTACTTC	CSSSQPGTSVREQYF
TRBV7-3	.	.	TRBJ2-7	TGTGCCAGCAGCAAAGCGAGTGGAGAGCAGTACTTC	CASSKASGEQYF
TRBV6-6	.	TRBD1	TRBJ2-3	TGTGCCAGCAGCCGACAGGGGGCCTCAGATACGCAGTATTTT	CASSRQGASDTQYF
TRBV10-1	once	TRBD1	TRBJ1-1	TGCGCCAGCAGTGTTACGCAGGGGGCGCCCACTGAAGCTTTCTTT	CASSVTQGAPTEAFF
TRBV14	.	TRBD2	TRBJ2-5	TGTGCCAGCAGCCCAGGGAGGGGTGTGCGACGGACGCACCAAGAGACCCAGTACTTC	CASSPGRGVRRTHQETQYF
TRBV27	.	.	TRBJ1-6	TGTGCCAGCAGTTTACCAGGGGCCGGTAATTCACCCCTCCACTTT	CASSLPGAGNSPLHF
TRBV18	.	TRBD2	TRBJ2-3	TGTGCCAGCTCACCAGGACTAGCGACAGATACGCAGTATTTT	CASSPGLATDTQYF
TRBV30	.	TRBD1	TRBJ2-7	TGTGCCGGGGACAGGGCGGACTACGAGCAGTACTTC	CAGDRADYEQYF
TRBV7-2	.	.	TRBJ2-1	TGTGCCAGCGGCCTTAATGCCTACAATGAGCAGTTCTTC	CASGLNAYNEQFF
TRBV4-1	.	.	TRBJ1-5	TGCGCCAGCGCGGGGTCGCTTAGTCAGCCCCAGCATTTT	CASAGSLSQPQHF
TRBV10-2	.	TRBD2	TRBJ2-7	TGCGCCAGCAGTGACCTAGCGGGGGCTTCCTACGAGCAGTACTTC	CASSDLAGASYEQYF
TRBV2	few	TRBD1	TRBJ2-1	TGTGCCAGCAGTGATCAGCAGGGGGTTGATGAGCAGTTCTTC	CASSDQQGVDEQFF
TRBV28	.	.	TRBJ2-7	TGTGCCAGCAGTGTCAGGGGTCGTTGGCAGTACTTC	CASSVRGRWQYF
TRBV9	.	.	TRBJ1-5	TGTGCCAGCAGCAGGGGGGGGCAGGCTAATCAGCCCCAGCATTTT	CASSRGGQANQPQHF
TRBV29-1	once	.	TRBJ2-1	TGCAGCGTTGCGGTGCACAATGAGCAGTTCTTC	CSVAVHNEQFF
TRBV5-5	.	.	TRBJ1-3	TGTGCCAGCAGCTTGGGACAGCGCTCTGGAAACACCATATATTTT	CASSLGQRSGNTIYF